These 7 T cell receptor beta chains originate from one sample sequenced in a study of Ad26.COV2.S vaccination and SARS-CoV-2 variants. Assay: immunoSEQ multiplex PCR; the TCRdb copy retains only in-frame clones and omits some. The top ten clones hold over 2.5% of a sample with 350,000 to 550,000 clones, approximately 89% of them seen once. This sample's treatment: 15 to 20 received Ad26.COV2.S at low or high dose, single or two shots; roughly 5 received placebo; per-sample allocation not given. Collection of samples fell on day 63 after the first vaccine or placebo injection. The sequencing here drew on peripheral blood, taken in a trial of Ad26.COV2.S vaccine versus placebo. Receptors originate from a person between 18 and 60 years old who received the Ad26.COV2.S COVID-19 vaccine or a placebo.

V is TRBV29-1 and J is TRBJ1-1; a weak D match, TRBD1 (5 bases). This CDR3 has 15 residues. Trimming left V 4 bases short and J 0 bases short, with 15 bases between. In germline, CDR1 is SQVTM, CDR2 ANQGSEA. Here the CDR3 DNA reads TGCAGCGTTGGGGGCCTTAGGGTCATGAACACTGAAGCTTTCTTT. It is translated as CSVGGLRVMNTEAFF. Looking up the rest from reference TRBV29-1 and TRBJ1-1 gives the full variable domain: SAVISQKPSRDICQRGTSLTIQCQVDSQVTMMFWYRQQPGQSLTLIATANQGSEATYESGFVIDKFPISRPNLTFSTLTVSNMSPEDSSIYLCSVGGLRVMNTEAFFGQGTRLTVV.

In DNA, the CDR3 is TGTGCCAGTAGCACTACGACAGGGACTGAGCAGTTCTTC. This gives the protein CASSTTTGTEQFF. V gene TRBV19 combines with J gene TRBJ2-1; 7 bases match TRBD1. Looked up from germline, CDR1 is LNHDA and CDR2 is SQIVND (reference sequence). Trimming cost V 6 bases and J 9 bases; bases outside gene matches: 8. CDR3 size: 13 residues.

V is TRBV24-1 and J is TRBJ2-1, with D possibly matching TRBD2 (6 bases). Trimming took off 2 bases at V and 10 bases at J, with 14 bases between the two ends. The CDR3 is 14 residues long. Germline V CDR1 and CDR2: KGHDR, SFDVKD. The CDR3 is CATSDWRTNHEQFF. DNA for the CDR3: TGTGCCACCAGTGATTGGAGGACTAATCACGAGCAGTTCTTC.

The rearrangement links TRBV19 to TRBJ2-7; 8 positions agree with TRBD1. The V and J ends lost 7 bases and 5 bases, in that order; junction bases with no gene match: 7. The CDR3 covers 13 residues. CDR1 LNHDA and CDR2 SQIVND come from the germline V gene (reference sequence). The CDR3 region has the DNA TGTGCCAGTAAAGGACAGGGTGGGGACGAGCAGTACTTC. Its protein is CASKGQGGDEQYF. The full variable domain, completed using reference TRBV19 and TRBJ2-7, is DGGITQSPKYLFRKEGQNVTLSCEQNLNHDAMYWYRQDPGQGLRLIYYSQIVNDFQKGDIAEGYSVSREKKESFPLTVTSAQKNPTAFYLCASKGQGGDEQYFGPGTRLTVT.

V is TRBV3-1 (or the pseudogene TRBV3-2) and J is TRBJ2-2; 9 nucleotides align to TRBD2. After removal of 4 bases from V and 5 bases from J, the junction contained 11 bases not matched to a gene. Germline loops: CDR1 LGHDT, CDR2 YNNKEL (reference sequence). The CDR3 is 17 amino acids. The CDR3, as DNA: TGTGCCAGCAGCCGCTCGCGGGGGGGCCGTGATACCGGGGAGCTGTTTTTT. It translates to CASSRSRGGRDTGELFF.

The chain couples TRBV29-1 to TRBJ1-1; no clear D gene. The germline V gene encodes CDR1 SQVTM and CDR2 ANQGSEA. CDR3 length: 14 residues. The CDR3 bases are TGCAGTGTTATGGCATCACTGGAGAACACTGAAGCTTTCTTT. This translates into CSVMASLENTEAFF.

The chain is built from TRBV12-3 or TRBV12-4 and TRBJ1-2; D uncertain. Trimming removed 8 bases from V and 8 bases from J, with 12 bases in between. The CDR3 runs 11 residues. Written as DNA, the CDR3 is TGTGCCAGCCGAAATGTCGCGGGCTACACCTTC. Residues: CASRNVAGYTF.